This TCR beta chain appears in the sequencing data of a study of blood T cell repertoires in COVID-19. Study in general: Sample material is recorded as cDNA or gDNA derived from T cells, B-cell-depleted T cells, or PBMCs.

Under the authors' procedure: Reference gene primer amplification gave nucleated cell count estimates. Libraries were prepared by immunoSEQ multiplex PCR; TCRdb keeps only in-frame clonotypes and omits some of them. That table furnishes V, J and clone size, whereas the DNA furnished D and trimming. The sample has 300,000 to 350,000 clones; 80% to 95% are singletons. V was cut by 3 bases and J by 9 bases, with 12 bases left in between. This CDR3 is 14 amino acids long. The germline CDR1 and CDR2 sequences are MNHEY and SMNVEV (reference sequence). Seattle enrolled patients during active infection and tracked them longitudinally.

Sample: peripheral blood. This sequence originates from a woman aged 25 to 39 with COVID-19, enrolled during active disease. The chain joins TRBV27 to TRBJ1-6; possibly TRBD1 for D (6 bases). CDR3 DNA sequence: TGTGCCAGCAGTTTTACAGGGTCGGGTTCACCCCTCCACTTT. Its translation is CASSFTGSGSPLHF.